These 22 T cell receptor beta chains share one sample of origin, sequenced in a study of PD-L1 blockade in urothelial cancer. The repertoire was sequenced with immunoSEQ multiplex PCR; TCRdb's copy has only in-frame clones and lacks some. The repertoire includes under 85,000 clones, around 90% of them detected once, and 0.7% to 0.9% sits in the top ten. The time point is: peripheral blood 6 weeks after treatment start. The sample was PBMCs, taken around atezolizumab (anti-PD-L1) treatment. These receptors originate from a woman of 80 years or more with urothelial cancer.

The genes are TRBV19 and TRBJ1-3; D gene ambiguous. The CDR3 loop spans 16 amino acids. The V gene's germline CDR1 is LNHDA and CDR2 SQIVND (reference sequence). V shed 7 bases and J shed 0 bases, with 16 bases lying between them. CDR3 nucleotide sequence: TGTGCCAGTACCCCAGCCGGGTCGACCTCTGGAAACACCATATATTTT. The encoded protein is CASTPAGSTSGNTIYF.

This chain connects TRBV9 to TRBJ1-2; the match to TRBD1 covers 9 bases. Germline loops: CDR1 SGDLS, CDR2 YYNGEE. The CDR3 covers 14 residues. V lost 4 bases to trimming and J lost 6 bases; unmatched junction nucleotides: 7. The chain's CDR3 is CASSPDRGLDGYTF. The DNA for the CDR3 is TGTGCCAGCAGCCCCGACAGGGGGTTGGATGGCTACACCTTC. The full variable domain, in which reference TRBV9 and TRBJ1-2 provide the parts outside the CDR3, is DSGVTQTPKHLITATGQRVTLRCSPRSGDLSVYWYQQSLDQGLQFLIQYYNGEERAKGNILERFSAQQFPDLHSELNLSSLELGDSALYFCASSPDRGLDGYTFGSGTRLTVV.

V usage is TRBV5-1 and J usage is TRBJ2-7; the match to TRBD2 covers 11 bases. J lost 2 bases, V lost 4 bases, and 8 bases had no gene match. There are 16 residues in the CDR3. The germline V gene has CDR1 SGHRS and CDR2 YFSETQ. The CDR3, as DNA: TGCGCCAGCAGCCGGGGACTAGCGGAGGGAACCTACGAGCAGTACTTC. Its protein product is CASSRGLAEGTYEQYF.

This chain uses TRBV7-3 with TRBJ2-3; D is perhaps TRBD2 (5 bases). The germline V gene has CDR1 SGHTA and CDR2 FQGTGA. This CDR3 is built from 13 residues. V lost 4 bases to trimming and J lost 7 bases, with 12 bases between them. CDR3 coding DNA: TGTGCCAGCAGCTCCTGGTCGGGAAATACGCAGTATTTT. It is translated as CASSSWSGNTQYF.

V and J are TRBV29-1 and TRBJ2-7, with TRBD2 matching 7 bases. Germline V CDR1 and CDR2: SQVTM, ANQGSEA. CDR3 length: 17 residues. Losses at the gene ends were 1 base for V and 3 bases for J; bases not matched to a gene: 15. Written as DNA, the CDR3 is TGCAGCGTTGAAGCTTTCAGCGGGGCGGATGGGTTCTACGAGCAGTACTTC. Encoded protein: CSVEAFSGADGFYEQYF.

The V and J genes are TRBV6-6 and TRBJ1-5; a weak D match, TRBD1 (6 bases). The CDR3 runs 13 residues. V shed 5 bases and J shed 5 bases, with 10 bases lying between them. Germline assignment: CDR1 MNHNY and CDR2 SVGAGI (reference sequence). CDR3 sequence reads: CASSGGGYQPQHF. CDR3 sequence (DNA): TGTGCCAGCAGTGGGGGGGGCTATCAGCCCCAGCATTTT.

This sequence joins TRBV28 and TRBJ2-1; TRBD1 might be the D (6 bases). V was pared by 2 bases and J by 0 bases, with 11 bases between. CDR3 length: 16 residues. The germline V gene encodes CDR1 MDHEN and CDR2 SYDVKM. The CDR3 region has the DNA TGTGCCAGCAGTTTAGCAGGGGCAAACTCCTACAATGAGCAGTTCTTC. It specifies CASSLAGANSYNEQFF.

The rearrangement joins TRBV28 to TRBJ1-4, with 8 nucleotides matching TRBD1. The germline V gene has CDR1 MDHEN and CDR2 SYDVKM. The CDR3 is made up of 13 amino acids. Trimming removed 2 bases from V and 13 bases from J; junction bases left unmatched: 6. This chain's CDR3 is CASSLHTDRVLFF. CDR3 coding DNA: TGTGCCAGCAGTTTACATACGGACAGGGTACTGTTTTTT.

The chain has TRBV5-4 and TRBJ2-2; D is perhaps TRBD2 (6 bases). Per the germline V gene, CDR1 is SGHNT and CDR2 is YYREEE (reference sequence). Trimming cost V 4 bases and J 3 bases, with 13 bases left between them. The CDR3 consists of 15 residues. In DNA, the CDR3 is TGTGCCAGCAGCCCAGGGACTTCCTACACCGGGGAGCTGTTTTTT. Its protein is CASSPGTSYTGELFF.

This clone was counted a few times. This sequence joins TRBV6-4 and TRBJ1-1; D call uncertain. The CDR3 contains 13 residues. The V end was cut by 4 bases, the J end by 5 bases, with 11 bases between. Germline assignment: CDR1 MRHNA and CDR2 SNTAGT. The CDR3 spells CASSVTFGTEAFF. CDR3 DNA: TGTGCCAGCAGTGTAACTTTTGGTACTGAAGCTTTCTTT.

The chain combines TRBV10-3 with TRBJ2-5; 8 bases match TRBD1. With 2 bases clipped from V and 2 bases from J, the junction kept 7 bases outside the gene matches. The CDR3 loop spans 16 amino acids. Germline-derived CDR1 and CDR2 are ENHRY and SYGVKD. In nucleotides, the CDR3 is TGTGCCATCAGTGAGCCTGGGACAGGAGCTCAAGAGACCCAGTACTTC. Its translation: CAISEPGTGAQETQYF.

The gene calls are TRBV5-6 and TRBJ2-2, with 8 nucleotides matching TRBD2. V dropped 4 bases and J dropped 7; count of bases not matched to a gene: 12. The germline V gene encodes CDR1 SGHDT and CDR2 YYEEEE. The length of the CDR3 is 16 residues. CDR3 protein: CASSSLAGGPVGELFF. CDR3 bases: TGTGCCAGCAGCAGTTTGGCGGGAGGCCCGGTCGGGGAGCTGTTTTTT.

This chain connects TRBV10-3 to TRBJ2-3; the D gene is possibly TRBD2 (6 bases). Trimming pared 3 bases from V and 2 bases from J, leaving 9 bases between. The germline gives CDR1 ENHRY, CDR2 SYGVKD. The CDR3 length is 14 residues. The DNA of the CDR3 is TGTGCCATCAGTGATAGCGGCTACACAGATACGCAGTATTTT. It specifies CAISDSGYTDTQYF.

V is TRBV2 and J is TRBJ1-5; D gene unclear. This CDR3 is 14 amino acids long. Trimming took off 1 base at V and 9 bases at J, with 13 bases between the two ends. Germline lookup yields CDR1 SNHLY and CDR2 FYNNEI. This CDR3 reads CASSEGAGYGPQHF. CDR3 nucleotide sequence: TGTGCCAGCAGTGAAGGGGCAGGATACGGGCCCCAGCATTTT. The full variable domain, rest sourced from reference TRBV2 and TRBJ1-5, is EPEVTQTPSHQVTQMGQEVILRCVPISNHLYFYWYRQILGQKVEFLVSFYNNEISEKSEIFDDQFSVERPDGSNFTLKIRSTKLEDSAMYFCASSEGAGYGPQHFGDGTRLSIL.

About this clone: The same CDR3 arises from other DNA sequences in this sample as well. This chain uses TRBV11-2 with TRBJ2-1; D is ambiguous. Germline loops: CDR1 SGHAT, CDR2 FQNNGV. This CDR3 spans 11 amino acids. V shed 3 bases and J shed 10 bases, with 7 bases lying between them. The CDR3: CASSLELEQFF. The CDR3 nucleotides are TGTGCCAGCAGCTTGGAGTTAGAGCAGTTCTTC.

J is TRBJ1-3 and V is TRBV5-1; D remains unclear. This CDR3 is built from 12 residues. CDR1 and CDR2 (germline): SGHRS, YFSETQ. The V and J ends lost 8 bases and 2 bases respectively, with 8 bases between them. The CDR3 DNA reads TGCGCCAGTCGAGAACCTGGAAACACCATATATTTT. As protein: CASREPGNTIYF.

This clone came up a few times. This chain uses TRBV2 with TRBJ2-5; D might be TRBD2 (6 bases). CDR1 SNHLY and CDR2 FYNNEI come from the germline V gene. The V gene lost 11 bases and the J gene lost 5 bases, with 12 bases spanning the gap. The CDR3 runs to 11 residues. CDR3 residues: CAGLEGETQYF. CDR3 sequence (DNA): TGTGCCGGCCTGGAGGGTGAGACCCAGTACTTC.

This chain joins TRBV19 and TRBJ2-1, with TRBD2 identical over 8 bases. Unmatched junction bases numbered 15, after V lost 6 bases and J lost 8 bases. Germline values: CDR1 LNHDA, CDR2 SQIVND (reference sequence). The CDR3 is 16 amino acids. CDR3 in DNA: TGTGCCAGTAGGTGTTCGGAGCGGGAGTGCCATGATGAGCAGTTCTTC. Protein: CASRCSERECHDEQFF.

The chain joins TRBV29-1 to TRBJ2-7; maybe TRBD1 (6 bases). V lost 5 bases and J lost 4, with 12 bases in between. Germline V gene sequence: CDR1 SQVTM, CDR2 ANQGSEA. This CDR3 is 12 amino acids long. The CDR3 loop reads CSVRDRPYEQYF. The CDR3 nucleotides read TGCAGCGTTAGAGACAGGCCATACGAGCAGTACTTC.

The genes are TRBV30 and TRBJ1-5; 7 nucleotides agree with TRBD1. The CDR3 covers 15 residues. J was trimmed by 2 bases and V by 1 base; bases with no gene match: 5. The germline CDR1 and CDR2 sequences are GTSNPN and SVGIG (reference sequence). The CDR3: CAWSASGGGNQPQHF. The CDR3 nucleotides are TGTGCCTGGAGTGCTTCAGGGGGAGGCAATCAGCCCCAGCATTTT.

The chain is built from TRBV5-1 and TRBJ2-5; 12 bases are shared with TRBD1. CDR1 and CDR2 from the germline V gene are SGHRS and YFSETQ. The CDR3 runs to 15 residues. The V segment lost 5 bases and the J segment 4 bases; nucleotides outside the gene matches: 6. The CDR3 sequence: CASRAGQGARETQYF. The CDR3 DNA follows: TGCGCCAGCAGGGCGGGACAGGGGGCTCGAGAGACCCAGTACTTC.

Comment on this clone: The identical CDR3 is also encoded by other nucleotide sequences in the sample. The rearrangement uses TRBV9 and TRBJ1-2; no clear D. The germline V gene encodes CDR1 SGDLS and CDR2 YYNGEE. V was shortened by 0 bases and J by 2 bases, with 8 bases between the two germline ends. This CDR3 has 14 amino acids. CDR3 sequence reads: CASSVGTGNYGYTF. For the CDR3, the DNA is TGTGCCAGCAGCGTAGGGACGGGGAACTATGGCTACACCTTC.